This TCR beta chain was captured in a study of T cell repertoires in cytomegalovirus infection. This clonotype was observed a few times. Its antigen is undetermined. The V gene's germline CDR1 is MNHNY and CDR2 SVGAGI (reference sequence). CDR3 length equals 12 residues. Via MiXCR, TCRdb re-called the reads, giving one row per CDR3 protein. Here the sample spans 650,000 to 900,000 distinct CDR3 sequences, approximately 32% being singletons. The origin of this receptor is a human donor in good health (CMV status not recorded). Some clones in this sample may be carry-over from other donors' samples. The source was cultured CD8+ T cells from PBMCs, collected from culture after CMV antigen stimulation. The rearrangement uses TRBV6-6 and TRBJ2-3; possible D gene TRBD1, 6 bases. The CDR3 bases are TGTGCTGCAAGGGGGTGGAGAGATACGCAGTATTTT. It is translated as CAARGWRDTQYF.